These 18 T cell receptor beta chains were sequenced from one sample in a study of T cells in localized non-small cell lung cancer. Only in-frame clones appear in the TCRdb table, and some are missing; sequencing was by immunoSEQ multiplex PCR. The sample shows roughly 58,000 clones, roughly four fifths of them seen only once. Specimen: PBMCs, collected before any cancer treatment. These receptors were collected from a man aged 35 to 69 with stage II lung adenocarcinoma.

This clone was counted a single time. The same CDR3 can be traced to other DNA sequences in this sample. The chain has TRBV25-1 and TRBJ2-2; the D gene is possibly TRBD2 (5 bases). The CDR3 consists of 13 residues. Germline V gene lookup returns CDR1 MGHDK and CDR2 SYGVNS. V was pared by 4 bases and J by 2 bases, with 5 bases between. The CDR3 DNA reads TGTGCCAGCAGTGGACTAAACACCGGGGAGCTGTTTTTT. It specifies CASSGLNTGELFF.

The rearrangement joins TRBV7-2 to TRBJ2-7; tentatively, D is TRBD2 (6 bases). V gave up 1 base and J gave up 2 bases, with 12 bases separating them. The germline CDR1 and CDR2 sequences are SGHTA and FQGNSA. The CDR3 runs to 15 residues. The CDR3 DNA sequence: TGTGCCAGCAGCTTAGTTGGGACTCGAGCCTACGAGCAGTACTTC. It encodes CASSLVGTRAYEQYF.

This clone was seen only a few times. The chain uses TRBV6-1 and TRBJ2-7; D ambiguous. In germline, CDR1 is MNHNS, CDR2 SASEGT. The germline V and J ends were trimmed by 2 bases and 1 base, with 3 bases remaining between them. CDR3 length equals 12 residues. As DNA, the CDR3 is TGTGCCAGCAGTGAACCTTCCTACGAGCAGTACTTC. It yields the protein CASSEPSYEQYF.

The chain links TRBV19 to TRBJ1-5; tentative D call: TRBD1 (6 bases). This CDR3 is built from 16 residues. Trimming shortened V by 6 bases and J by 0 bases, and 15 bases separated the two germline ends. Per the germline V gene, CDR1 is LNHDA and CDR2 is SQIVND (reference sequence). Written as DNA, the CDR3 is TGTGCCAGTAGCCTCGGACAGCAATATAGCAATCAGCCCCAGCATTTT. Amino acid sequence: CASSLGQQYSNQPQHF.

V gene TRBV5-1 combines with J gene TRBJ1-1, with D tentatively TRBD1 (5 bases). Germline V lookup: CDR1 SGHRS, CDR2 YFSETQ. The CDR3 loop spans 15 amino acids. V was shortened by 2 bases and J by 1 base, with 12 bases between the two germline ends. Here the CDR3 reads CASSFGLQENTEAFF. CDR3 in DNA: TGCGCCAGCAGCTTTGGTCTACAGGAGAACACTGAAGCTTTCTTT.

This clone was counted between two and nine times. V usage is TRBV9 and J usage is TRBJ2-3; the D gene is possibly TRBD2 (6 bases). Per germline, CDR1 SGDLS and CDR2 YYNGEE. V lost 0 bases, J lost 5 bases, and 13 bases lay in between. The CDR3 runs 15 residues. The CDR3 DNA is TGTGCCAGCAGCGTAGATAGCGGAAGTTTAGATACGCAGTATTTT. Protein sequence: CASSVDSGSLDTQYF.

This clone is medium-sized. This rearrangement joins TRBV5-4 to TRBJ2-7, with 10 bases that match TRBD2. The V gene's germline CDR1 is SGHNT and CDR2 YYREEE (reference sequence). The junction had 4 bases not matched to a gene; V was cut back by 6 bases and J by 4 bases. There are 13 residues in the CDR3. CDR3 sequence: CASTGTSEYEQYF. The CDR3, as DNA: TGTGCCAGCACCGGGACTAGCGAATACGAGCAGTACTTC.

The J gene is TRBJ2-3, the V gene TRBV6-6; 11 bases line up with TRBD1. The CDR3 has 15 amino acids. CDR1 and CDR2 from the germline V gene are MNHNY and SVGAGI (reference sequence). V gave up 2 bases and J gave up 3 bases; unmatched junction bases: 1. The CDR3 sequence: CASSYGQGATDTQYF. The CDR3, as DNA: TGTGCCAGCAGTTACGGACAGGGGGCTACAGATACGCAGTATTTT.

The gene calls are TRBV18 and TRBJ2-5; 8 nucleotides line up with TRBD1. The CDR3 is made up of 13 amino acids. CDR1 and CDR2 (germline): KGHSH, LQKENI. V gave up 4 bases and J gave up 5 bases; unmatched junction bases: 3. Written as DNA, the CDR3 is TGTGCCAGCTCACTAGGACAGGGTGAGACCCAGTACTTC. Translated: CASSLGQGETQYF. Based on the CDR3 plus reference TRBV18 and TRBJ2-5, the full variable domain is NAGVMQNPRHLVRRRGQEARLRCSPMKGHSHVYWYRQLPEEGLKFMVYLQKENIIDESGMPKERFSAEFPKEGPSILRIQQVVRGDSAAYFCASSLGQGETQYFGPGTRLLVL.

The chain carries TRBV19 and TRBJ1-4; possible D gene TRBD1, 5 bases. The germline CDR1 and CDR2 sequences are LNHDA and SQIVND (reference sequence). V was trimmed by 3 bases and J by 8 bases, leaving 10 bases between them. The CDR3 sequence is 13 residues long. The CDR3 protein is CASSMDWDEKLFF. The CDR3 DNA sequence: TGTGCCAGTAGTATGGACTGGGACGAAAAACTGTTTTTT.

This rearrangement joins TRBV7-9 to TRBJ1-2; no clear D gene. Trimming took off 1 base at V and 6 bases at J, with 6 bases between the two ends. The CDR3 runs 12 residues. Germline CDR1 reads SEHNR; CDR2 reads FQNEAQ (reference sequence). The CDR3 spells CASSLVWDGYTF. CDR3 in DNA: TGTGCCAGCAGCTTAGTCTGGGATGGCTACACCTTC.

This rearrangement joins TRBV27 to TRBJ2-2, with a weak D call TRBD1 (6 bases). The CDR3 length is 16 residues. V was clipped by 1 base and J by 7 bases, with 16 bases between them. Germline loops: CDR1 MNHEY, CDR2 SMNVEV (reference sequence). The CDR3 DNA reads TGTGCCAGCAGTTTATTACGGAGTGAGGGGGTCGGGGAGCTGTTTTTT. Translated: CASSLLRSEGVGELFF.

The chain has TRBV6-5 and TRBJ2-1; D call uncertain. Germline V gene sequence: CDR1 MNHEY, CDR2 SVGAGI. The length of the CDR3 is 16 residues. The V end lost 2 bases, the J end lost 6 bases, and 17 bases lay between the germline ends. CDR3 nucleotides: TGTGCCAGCAGTTACGCATTACGGCCCGGCGGCAATGAGCAGTTCTTC. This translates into CASSYALRPGGNEQFF.

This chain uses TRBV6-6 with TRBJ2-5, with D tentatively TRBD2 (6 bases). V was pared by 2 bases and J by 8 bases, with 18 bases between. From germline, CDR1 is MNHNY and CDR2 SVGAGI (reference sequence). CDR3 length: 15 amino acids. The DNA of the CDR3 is TGTGCCAGCAGTTACGGAGCGGGTGGACCTGGCACCCAGTACTTC. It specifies CASSYGAGGPGTQYF.

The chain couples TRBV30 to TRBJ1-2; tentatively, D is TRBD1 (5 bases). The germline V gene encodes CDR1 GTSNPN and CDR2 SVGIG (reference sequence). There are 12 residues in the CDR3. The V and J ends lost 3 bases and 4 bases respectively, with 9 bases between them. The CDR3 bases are TGTGCCTGGAGCCAAGGGACCTATGGCTACACCTTC. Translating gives CAWSQGTYGYTF.

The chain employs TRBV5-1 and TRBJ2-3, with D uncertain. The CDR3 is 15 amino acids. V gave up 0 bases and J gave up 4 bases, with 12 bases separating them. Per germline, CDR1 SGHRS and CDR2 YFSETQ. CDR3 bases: TGCGCCAGCAGCTTGGGAGTACTAAGGCCAGATACGCAGTATTTT. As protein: CASSLGVLRPDTQYF.

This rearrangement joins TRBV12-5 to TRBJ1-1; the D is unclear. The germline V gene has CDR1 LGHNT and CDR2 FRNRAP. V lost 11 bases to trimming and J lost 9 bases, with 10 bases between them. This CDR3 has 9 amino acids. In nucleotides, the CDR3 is TGTGCTTTGGACCGTAAAGCTTTCTTT. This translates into CALDRKAFF.

DNA for the CDR3: TGTGCCAGCAGTTCCCAGGACAGGGATTATGGCTACACCTTC. Encoded protein: CASSSQDRDYGYTF. The gene calls are TRBV6-5 and TRBJ1-2; 8 nucleotides line up with TRBD1. Germline CDR1 and CDR2: MNHEY and SVGAGI. Trimming cost V 4 bases and J 5 bases; bases outside gene matches: 6. This CDR3 contains 14 residues.